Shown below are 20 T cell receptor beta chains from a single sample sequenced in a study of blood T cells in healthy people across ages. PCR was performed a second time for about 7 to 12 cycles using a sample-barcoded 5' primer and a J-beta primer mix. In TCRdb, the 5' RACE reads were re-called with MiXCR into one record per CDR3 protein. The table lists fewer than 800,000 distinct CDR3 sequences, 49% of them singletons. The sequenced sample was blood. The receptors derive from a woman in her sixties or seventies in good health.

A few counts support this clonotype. CDR3 residues: CASSFNGGRMETQYF. For the CDR3, the DNA is TGCGCCAGCAGCTTTAATGGAGGCAGGATGGAGACCCAGTACTTC. The chain recombines TRBV5-1 with TRBJ2-5; possible D gene TRBD2, 5 bases. Trimming left V 2 bases short and J 5 bases short, with 16 bases between. Germline-derived CDR1 and CDR2 are SGHRS and YFSETQ. This CDR3 is 15 amino acids long.

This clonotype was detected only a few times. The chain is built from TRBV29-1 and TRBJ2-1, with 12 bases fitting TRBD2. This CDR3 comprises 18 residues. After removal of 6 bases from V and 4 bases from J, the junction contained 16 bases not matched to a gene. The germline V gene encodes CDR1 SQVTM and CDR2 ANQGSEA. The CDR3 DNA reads TGCAGCGTCCTTAGACTAGCGGGGGATGCCACGGAATACAATGAGCAGTTCTTC. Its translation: CSVLRLAGDATEYNEQFF.

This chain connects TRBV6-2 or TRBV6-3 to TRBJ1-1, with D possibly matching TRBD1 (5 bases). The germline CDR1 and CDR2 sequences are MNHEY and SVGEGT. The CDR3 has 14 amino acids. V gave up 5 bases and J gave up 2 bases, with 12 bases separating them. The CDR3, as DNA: TGTGCCAGCAGTACTCAGGGTTATAACACTGAAGCTTTCTTT. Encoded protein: CASSTQGYNTEAFF.

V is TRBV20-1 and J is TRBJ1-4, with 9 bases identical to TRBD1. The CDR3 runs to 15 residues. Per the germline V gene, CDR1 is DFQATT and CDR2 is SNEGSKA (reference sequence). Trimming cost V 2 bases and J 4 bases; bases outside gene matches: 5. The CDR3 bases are TGCAGTGCTAGACCCCGGACAGGGGTTAATGAAAAACTGTTTTTT. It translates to CSARPRTGVNEKLFF.

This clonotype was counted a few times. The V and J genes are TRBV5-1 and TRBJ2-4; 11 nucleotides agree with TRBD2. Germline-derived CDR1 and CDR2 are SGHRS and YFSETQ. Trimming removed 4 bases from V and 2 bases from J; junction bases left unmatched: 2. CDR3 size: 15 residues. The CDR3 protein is CASSRLAGTKNIQYF. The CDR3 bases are TGCGCCAGCAGCCGACTAGCGGGAACCAAAAACATTCAGTACTTC.

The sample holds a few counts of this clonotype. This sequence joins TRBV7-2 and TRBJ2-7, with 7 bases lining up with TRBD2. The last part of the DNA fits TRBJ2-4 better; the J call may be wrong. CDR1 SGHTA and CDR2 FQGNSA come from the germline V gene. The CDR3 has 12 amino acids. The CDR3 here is CASSRGDFIQYF. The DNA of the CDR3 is TGTGCCAGCAGCCGGGGGGATTTCATTCAGTACTTC.

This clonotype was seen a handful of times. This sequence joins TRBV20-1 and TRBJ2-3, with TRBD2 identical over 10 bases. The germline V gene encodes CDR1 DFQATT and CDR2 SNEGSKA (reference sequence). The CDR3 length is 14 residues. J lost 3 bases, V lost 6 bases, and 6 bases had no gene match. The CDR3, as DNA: TGCAGTGCCCAGCGGGAGGGGAGTACAGATACGCAGTATTTT. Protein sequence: CSAQREGSTDTQYF.

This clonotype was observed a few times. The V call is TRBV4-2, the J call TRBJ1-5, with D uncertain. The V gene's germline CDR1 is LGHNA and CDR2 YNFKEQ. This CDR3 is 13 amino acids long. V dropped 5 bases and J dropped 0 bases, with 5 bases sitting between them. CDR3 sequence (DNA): TGTGCCAGCAGCGCCTATAGCAATCAGCCCCAGCATTTT. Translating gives CASSAYSNQPQHF.

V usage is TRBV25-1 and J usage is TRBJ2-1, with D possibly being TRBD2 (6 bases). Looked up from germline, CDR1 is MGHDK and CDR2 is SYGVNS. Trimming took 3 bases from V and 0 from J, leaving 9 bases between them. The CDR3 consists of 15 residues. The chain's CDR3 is CASSDLRGSYNEQFF. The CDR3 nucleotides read TGTGCCAGCAGTGATCTGCGGGGCTCCTACAATGAGCAGTTCTTC.

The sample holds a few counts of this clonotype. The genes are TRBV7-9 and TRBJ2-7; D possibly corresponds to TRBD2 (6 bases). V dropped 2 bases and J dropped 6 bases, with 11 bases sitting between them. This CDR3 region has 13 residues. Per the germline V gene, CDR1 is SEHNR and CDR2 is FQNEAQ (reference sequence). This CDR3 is CASSLFGRGEQYF. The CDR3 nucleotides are TGTGCCAGCAGCTTATTCGGGAGAGGCGAGCAGTACTTC.

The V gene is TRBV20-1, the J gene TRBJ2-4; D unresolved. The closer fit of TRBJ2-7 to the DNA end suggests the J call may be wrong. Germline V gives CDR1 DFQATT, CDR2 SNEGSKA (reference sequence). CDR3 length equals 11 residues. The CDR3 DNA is TGCAGTGCTAGGGCGAGTCTCGAGCAGTACTTC. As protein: CSARASLEQYF.

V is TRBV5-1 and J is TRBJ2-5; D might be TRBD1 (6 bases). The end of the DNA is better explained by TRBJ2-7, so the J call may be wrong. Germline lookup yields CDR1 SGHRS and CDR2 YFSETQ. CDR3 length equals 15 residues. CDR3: CASSLVQGSYYEQYF. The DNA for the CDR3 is TGCGCCAGCAGCTTGGTACAGGGTTCATACTACGAGCAGTACTTC.

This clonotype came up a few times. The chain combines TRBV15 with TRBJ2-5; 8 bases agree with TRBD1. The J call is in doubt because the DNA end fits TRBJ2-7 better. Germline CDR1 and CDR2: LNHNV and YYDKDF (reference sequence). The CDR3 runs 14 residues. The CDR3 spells CATSRDPQGGEQYF. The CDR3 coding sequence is TGTGCCACCAGCAGAGATCCACAGGGGGGCGAGCAGTACTTC.

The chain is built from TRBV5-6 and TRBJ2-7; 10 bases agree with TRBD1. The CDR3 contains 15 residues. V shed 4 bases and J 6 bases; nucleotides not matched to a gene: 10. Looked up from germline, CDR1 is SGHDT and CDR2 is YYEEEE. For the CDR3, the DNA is TGTGCCAGCAGCATTACCGGGACAGGGGCTGCCGAGCAGTACTTC. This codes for CASSITGTGAAEQYF. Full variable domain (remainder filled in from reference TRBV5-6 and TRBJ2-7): DAGVTQSPTHLIKTRGQQVTLRCSPKSGHDTVSWYQQALGQGPQFIFQYYEEEERQRGNFPDRFSGHQFPNYSSELNVNALLLGDSALYLCASSITGTGAAEQYFGPGTRLTVT.

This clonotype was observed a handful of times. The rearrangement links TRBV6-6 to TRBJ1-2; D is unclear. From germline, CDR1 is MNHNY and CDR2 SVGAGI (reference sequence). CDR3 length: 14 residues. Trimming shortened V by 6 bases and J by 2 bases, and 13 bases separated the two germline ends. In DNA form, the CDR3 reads TGTGCCAGCAGACGATACGATAGCAACTATGGCTACACCTTC. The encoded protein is CASRRYDSNYGYTF.

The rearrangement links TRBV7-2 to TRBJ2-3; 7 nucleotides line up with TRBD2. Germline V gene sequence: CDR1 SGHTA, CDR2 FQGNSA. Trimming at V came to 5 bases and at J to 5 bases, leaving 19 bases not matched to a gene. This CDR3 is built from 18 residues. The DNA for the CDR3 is TGTGCCAGCAGCCCCCGCGGGAGCGAGCGCCGGCACCAAGATACGCAGTATTTT. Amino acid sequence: CASSPRGSERRHQDTQYF.

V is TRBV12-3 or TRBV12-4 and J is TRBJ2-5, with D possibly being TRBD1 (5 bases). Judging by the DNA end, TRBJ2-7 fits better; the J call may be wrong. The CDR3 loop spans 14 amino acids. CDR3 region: CASSGHTFSYEQYF. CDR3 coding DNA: TGTGCCAGCAGCGGACACACCTTTTCGTACGAGCAGTACTTC.

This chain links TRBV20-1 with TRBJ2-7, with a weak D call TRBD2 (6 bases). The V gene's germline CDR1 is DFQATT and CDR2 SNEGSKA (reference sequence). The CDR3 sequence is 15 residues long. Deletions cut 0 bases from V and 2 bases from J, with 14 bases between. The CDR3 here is CSARDMGRGTYEQYF. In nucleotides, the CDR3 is TGCAGTGCTAGAGATATGGGGCGCGGGACCTACGAGCAGTACTTC.

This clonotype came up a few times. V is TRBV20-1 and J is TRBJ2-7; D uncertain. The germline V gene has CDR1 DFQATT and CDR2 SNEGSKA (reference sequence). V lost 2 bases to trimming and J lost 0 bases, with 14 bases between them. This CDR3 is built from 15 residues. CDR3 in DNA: TGCAGTGCTAGACCCCACGGCGACTCCTCCTACGAGCAGTACTTC. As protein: CSARPHGDSSYEQYF.

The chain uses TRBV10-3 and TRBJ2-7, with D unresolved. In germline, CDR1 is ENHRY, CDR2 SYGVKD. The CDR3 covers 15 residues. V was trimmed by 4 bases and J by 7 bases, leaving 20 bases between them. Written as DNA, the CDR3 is TGTGCCATCAGTGCCCCTGTTGGCTCCTACAATGAGCAGTACTTC. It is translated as CAISAPVGSYNEQYF.